This T cell receptor (beta chain) emerged from a study of blood T cell repertoires in COVID-19 (dated by TCRdb to the early 2020s). In the study overall: Collaborator samples came from the United States, Italy and Spain and covered acute and convalescent phases of COVID-19. The prospective study material was composed of cDNA or gDNA derived from T cells, B-cell-depleted T cells, or PBMCs. The dataset comprised deeply sampled blood TCRbeta repertoires from subjects exposed to, actively infected with, or recovered from COVID-19. The repertoires were made available in a free public database intended to serve as a resource for research on the immune response to SARS-CoV-2. The samples were drawn from the first 160 participants of the ongoing ImmuneRACE study and from 950 to 1,500 subjects provided by 6 global collaborators. A de-identified subject ID, COVID-19 status, age in years and sex were almost always included in the sample metadata. HLA class I and class II types, where available, came from metadata supplied by the sample provider rather than from assay-based typing. The study at large found these results: The amount of clinical and demographic metadata varied by source and participant and was provided uncurated.

Whole blood was collected in K2EDTA tubes by collaborating institutions according to the institutions' own protocols. For TCRbeta analysis, collaborator samples were shipped as frozen whole blood, as isolated PBMCs, or as DNA extracted from either sample type. The immunoSEQ Assay, a bias-controlled multiplex PCR, was used to amplify TCRbeta CDR3 regions from genomic DNA. Per the source publication's procedure: The number of nucleated cells in each sample was estimated from the amplification of reference gene primers within the assay. To quantify the absolute abundance of each unique TCRbeta CDR3 rearrangement, sequence reads were collapsed and filtered. For each sample, productive Simpson clonality was calculated as the square root of Simpson's diversity index across productive rearrangements. TCRdb retrieved this table from immuneACCESS and kept in-frame rearrangements only. Not all clones are present; in checked studies, unresolved V genes account for under half, and no reason is known for the remainder. The V and J calls and the clone size are those of that table, but D and trimming were determined from the DNA. The sample table records fewer than 300,000 clones; 65% to 90% of these occur just once. Less than 6.5% of the sample goes to the ten largest clones.

The CDR3, cysteine through phenylalanine, is 15 amino acids long. CDR3 DNA is the only sequence kept; it has 45 bases, read in frame from the first base. Per the germline V gene, SGDLS is the CDR1 and YYNGEE is the CDR2. V trim: 5 bases; J trim: 2 bases; unmatched bases: 7. Comments on this clone: Its antigen has not been determined. Base-call qualities are not available, and no considerably larger clone is one nucleotide away.

The sequencing sample was made of peripheral blood. The sequence was obtained from a man aged 45-60 years with active or convalescent COVID-19. This chain joins TRBV9 to TRBJ1-3, with TRBD1 identical over 7 junction bases. Read as DNA, the sequence is TGTGCCAGCAGTCCTAGGACAGGCGCTGGAAACACCATATATTTT. Its protein reads: CASSPRTGAGNTIYF.